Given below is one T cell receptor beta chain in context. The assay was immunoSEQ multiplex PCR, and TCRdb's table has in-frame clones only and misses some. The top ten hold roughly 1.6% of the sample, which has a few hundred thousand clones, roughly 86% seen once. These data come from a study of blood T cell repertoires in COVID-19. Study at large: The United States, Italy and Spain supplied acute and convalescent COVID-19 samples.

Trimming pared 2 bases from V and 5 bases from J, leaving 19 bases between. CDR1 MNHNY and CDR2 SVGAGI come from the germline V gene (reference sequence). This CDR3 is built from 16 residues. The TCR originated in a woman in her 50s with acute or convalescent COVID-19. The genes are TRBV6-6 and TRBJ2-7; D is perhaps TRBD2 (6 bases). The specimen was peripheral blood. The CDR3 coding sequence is TGTGCCAGCAGTTACACCAAAGCGGGCCTTCCCCACGAGCAGTACTTC. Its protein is CASSYTKAGLPHEQYF.